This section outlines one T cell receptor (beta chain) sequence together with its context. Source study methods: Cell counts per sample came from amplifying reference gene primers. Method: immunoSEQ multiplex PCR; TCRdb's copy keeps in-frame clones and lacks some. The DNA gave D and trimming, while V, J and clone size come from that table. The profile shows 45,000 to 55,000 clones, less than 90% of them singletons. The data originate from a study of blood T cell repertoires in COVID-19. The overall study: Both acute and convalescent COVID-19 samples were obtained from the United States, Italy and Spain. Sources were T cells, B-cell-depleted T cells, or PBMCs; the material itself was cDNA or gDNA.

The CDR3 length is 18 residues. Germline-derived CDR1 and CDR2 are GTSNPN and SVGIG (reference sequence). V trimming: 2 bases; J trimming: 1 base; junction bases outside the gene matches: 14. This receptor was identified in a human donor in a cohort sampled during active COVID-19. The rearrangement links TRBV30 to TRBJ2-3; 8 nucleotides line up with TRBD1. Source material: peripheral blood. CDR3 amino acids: CAWSSPWTGRWGTDTQYF. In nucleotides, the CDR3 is TGTGCCTGGAGTTCCCCATGGACAGGGAGATGGGGCACAGATACGCAGTATTTT.